This paragraph reports one T cell receptor (beta chain). Its target is not known. Clones were read by immunoSEQ multiplex PCR, and TCRdb kept only the in-frame ones, dropping some. The data show roughly 150,000 clones, 80% to 90% seen once. V lost 4 bases and J 0 bases, leaving 12 bases between the germline ends. Germline V gene sequence: CDR1 MNHEY, CDR2 SVGEGT. CDR3 length equals 15 residues. The entry originates in a study of T cell responses to AZD1222 COVID-19 vaccine. The study, taken as a whole, reports: The study found vaccine-associated CD4 TCRs spanning spike, dominant at 160-218 and 743-854. Baseline serology detected seropositivity in only six AZD1222 recipients.

Second doses at about 4 or about 12 weeks were pooled. The sequence was collected from an adult who received the AZD1222 COVID-19 vaccine. V and J are TRBV6-2 or TRBV6-3 and TRBJ1-2; D possibly corresponds to TRBD1 (5 bases). Sequenced material: peripheral blood, taken 28 days after the second AZD1222 dose. The CDR3, as DNA: TGTGCCAGCAGTTCCCGGGACCGAACTAACTATGGCTACACCTTC. It specifies CASSSRDRTNYGYTF.